The 18 T cell receptor beta chains presented below share a single source sample, sequenced in a study of Graves' ophthalmopathy and Graves' hyperthyroidism. RNA transcripts served as template for amplifying TCR beta CDR3 sequences. An opening RT-PCR round employed HTBI primers and preceded a second-round multiplex PCR. In TCRdb, the multiplex PCR reads were re-called with MiXCR into one record per CDR3 protein. This sample has more than 1,000,000 distinct CDR3 sequences, with less than 45% found just once. Material for sequencing was peripheral blood or thyroid tissue (not recorded which). The receptors come from an adult man with Graves' hyperthyroidism.

The genes are TRBV5-1 and TRBJ1-1; TRBD1 might be the D (5 bases). V was shortened by 4 bases and J by 7 bases, with 14 bases between the two germline ends. The germline gives CDR1 SGHRS, CDR2 YFSETQ. The CDR3 totals 13 residues. The CDR3 DNA is TGCGCCAGCAGCCTCTTAGGGGATGGTGAAGCTTTCTTT. Amino acids: CASSLLGDGEAFF.

This clonotype was recorded once. The chain is built from TRBV7-9 and TRBJ2-7; 9 nucleotides agree with TRBD2. The CDR3 has 16 residues. From germline, CDR1 is SEHNR and CDR2 FQNEAQ (reference sequence). The ends lost 6 bases at V and 1 base at J; junction bases unmatched: 10. The CDR3 DNA follows: TGTGCCAGCAGTTCCAACTCCCTAGCGGGGTCCTACGAGCAGTACTTC. It is translated as CASSSNSLAGSYEQYF. The full variable domain, completed using reference TRBV7-9 and TRBJ2-7, is DTGVSQNPRHKITKRGQNVTFRCDPISEHNRLYWYRQTLGQGPEFLTYFQNEAQLEKSRLLSDRFSAERPKGSFSTLEIQRTEQGDSAMYLCASSSNSLAGSYEQYFGPGTRLTVT.

The V call is TRBV28, the J call TRBJ1-5, with 8 positions matching TRBD1. The CDR3 has 17 amino acids. Germline V lookup: CDR1 MDHEN, CDR2 SYDVKM. After removal of 1 base from V and 3 bases from J, the junction contained 8 bases not matched to a gene. DNA for the CDR3: TGTGCCAGCAGTTTATTCGGCACAGGGGGGAACAATCAGCCCCAGCATTTT. It yields the protein CASSLFGTGGNNQPQHF. The variable domain in full, with the rest retrieved from reference TRBV28 and TRBJ1-5, is DVKVTQSSRYLVKRTGEKVFLECVQDMDHENMFWYRQDPGLGLRLIYFSYDVKMKEKGDIPEGYSVSREKKERFSLILESASTNQTSMYLCASSLFGTGGNNQPQHFGDGTRLSIL.

This clonotype was detected many times. The V call is TRBV7-3, the J call TRBJ1-1; tentative D call: TRBD1 (5 bases). CDR1 is SGHTA, CDR2 FQGTGA, per germline. Trimming cost V 0 bases and J 1 base, with 9 bases left between them. This CDR3 comprises 15 residues. The CDR3: CASSLTGDPNTEAFF. The DNA for the CDR3 is TGTGCCAGCAGCTTAACAGGGGACCCGAACACTGAAGCTTTCTTT.

Many counts were recorded for this clonotype. The rearrangement uses TRBV29-1 and TRBJ2-6; no definite D call. Germline CDR1 is SQVTM and CDR2 is ANQGSEA. Deletions cut 5 bases from V and 4 bases from J, with 9 bases between. The CDR3 extends over 13 amino acids. In DNA, the CDR3 is TGCAGCGTTCTGACATCGGGGGCCAACGTCCTGACTTTC. Translation gives CSVLTSGANVLTF.

The chain links TRBV5-1 to TRBJ1-1; no clear D gene. V gave up 1 base and J gave up 7 bases, with 11 bases separating them. Germline CDR1 is SGHRS and CDR2 is YFSETQ. The CDR3 is 13 amino acids. CDR3 sequence: CASSLRAGDEAFF. The CDR3 region has the DNA TGCGCCAGCAGCTTGAGGGCAGGCGATGAAGCTTTCTTT.

In its sample, this clonotype was seen many times. V is TRBV19 and J is TRBJ1-6, with 9 nucleotides matching TRBD1. From germline, CDR1 is LNHDA and CDR2 SQIVND (reference sequence). J gave up 7 bases and V 4 bases, and 8 bases lay outside the gene matches. There are 16 residues in the CDR3. CDR3 nucleotides: TGTGCCAGTAGTACCCTAGGACAGGGGCGGAATTCACCCCTCCACTTT. Encoded protein: CASSTLGQGRNSPLHF.

The V call is TRBV11-2, the J call TRBJ2-5; D ambiguous. In germline, CDR1 is SGHAT, CDR2 FQNNGV. This CDR3 is 14 amino acids long. Between the trimmed V and J ends, which lost 3 bases and 5 bases, there was a span of 13 bases. CDR3 sequence reads: CASSFARQMETQYF. Here the CDR3 DNA reads TGTGCCAGCAGCTTCGCCCGACAAATGGAGACCCAGTACTTC.

V and J are TRBV9 and TRBJ2-7; 7 bases are shared with TRBD1. Germline V gene lookup returns CDR1 SGDLS and CDR2 YYNGEE. The J segment lost 7 bases and the V segment lost 2 bases, leaving 6 bases of the junction unmatched. This CDR3 is built from 13 residues. For the CDR3, the DNA is TGTGCCAGCAGCGTCGGGACAGAGGGAGAGCAGTACTTC. Translating it yields CASSVGTEGEQYF.

The rearrangement joins TRBV2 to TRBJ2-2, with 10 bases aligning to TRBD2. CDR1 is SNHLY, CDR2 FYNNEI, per germline. The CDR3 sequence is 16 residues long. Trimming removed 4 bases from V and 0 bases from J; junction bases left unmatched: 2. CDR3 sequence: CASSGTSGTNTGELFF. CDR3 nucleotide sequence: TGTGCCAGCAGTGGGACTAGCGGTACGAACACCGGGGAGCTGTTTTTT.

The sample holds a few counts of this clonotype. This sequence joins TRBV27 and TRBJ1-1, with D perhaps TRBD1 (5 bases). The CDR3 length is 16 residues. CDR1 and CDR2 (germline): MNHEY, SMNVEV (reference sequence). V lost 6 bases to trimming and J lost 4 bases, with 21 bases between them. CDR3 DNA sequence: TGTGCCAGCAGCCCCACACCCCCGGGGCCTGGCACTGAAGCTTTCTTT. This translates into CASSPTPPGPGTEAFF.

This clonotype was counted a few times. The chain links TRBV12-3 or TRBV12-4 to TRBJ1-6; tentative D call: TRBD1 (6 bases). The CDR3 is 19 residues long. The V end was cut by 6 bases, the J end by 0 bases, with 21 bases between. The CDR3 coding sequence is TGTGCCAGCAGATGTGAAGGGGGAGAAGTCTTCTCCTATAATTCACCCCTCCACTTT. Its protein is CASRCEGGEVFSYNSPLHF.

The rearrangement joins TRBV27 to TRBJ1-1; D gene ambiguous. The CDR3 has 14 residues. Trimming left V 5 bases short and J 1 base short, with 11 bases between. Germline CDR1 reads MNHEY; CDR2 reads SMNVEV (reference sequence). CDR3: CASSPHHQNTEAFF. In DNA, the CDR3 is TGTGCCAGCAGTCCCCACCACCAGAACACTGAAGCTTTCTTT.

The chain couples TRBV12-3 or TRBV12-4 to TRBJ1-2; D unresolved. This CDR3 contains 13 residues. V was pared by 3 bases and J by 4 bases, with 9 bases between. CDR3 sequence reads: CASSLSVSYGYTF. DNA for the CDR3: TGTGCCAGCAGTTTGTCGGTGAGCTATGGCTACACCTTC.

This clonotype was observed many times. The chain employs TRBV11-2 and TRBJ1-1; no clear D. V lost 1 base, J lost 8 bases, and 8 bases lay in between. The germline gives CDR1 SGHAT, CDR2 FQNNGV. CDR3 size: 12 residues. DNA for the CDR3: TGTGCCAGCAGCTTAGGGTCACTGGAAGCTTTCTTT. This sequence encodes CASSLGSLEAFF.

This clonotype has only a few counts. A single base separates this from a much larger clone, so it may be a read error. The rearrangement joins TRBV10-3 to TRBJ2-7, with a weak D call TRBD1 (6 bases). The CDR3 length is 15 residues. Germline V gives CDR1 ENHRY, CDR2 SYGVKD. The CDR3 DNA follows: TGTGTCATCAGTGAGATTGGTACAGGGCCTTACGAGCAGTACTTC. Protein: CVISEIGTGPYEQYF.

At least ten counts were recorded for this clonotype. This chain joins TRBV5-1 and TRBJ1-6; 8 nucleotides align to TRBD1. V dropped 4 bases and J dropped 7; count of bases not matched to a gene: 7. This CDR3 has 15 residues. In germline, CDR1 is SGHRS, CDR2 YFSETQ. In DNA form, the CDR3 reads TGCGCCAGCAGCGCCCTACAGGGGGTGAATTCACCCCTCCACTTT. Its translation is CASSALQGVNSPLHF.

The J gene is TRBJ1-2, the V gene TRBV15; no reliable D call. This CDR3 is 16 amino acids long. Germline V gene data show CDR1 as LNHNV and CDR2 as YYDKDF (reference sequence). V gave up 5 bases and J gave up 8 bases, with 24 bases separating them. CDR3 in amino acids: CATSDDGVASDGGYTF. CDR3 coding DNA: TGTGCCACCAGCGATGATGGTGTGGCATCCGACGGGGGCTACACCTTC.